This T cell receptor beta chain came from a study of blood T cell repertoires in COVID-19. About the research overall: PBMCs, B-cell-depleted T cells, or T cells provided the cDNA or gDNA that made up the material.

This clone has more than one count but fewer than ten. The CDR3 covers 15 residues. V was trimmed by 4 bases and J by 0 bases, leaving 10 bases between them. CDR1 is LGHDT, CDR2 YNNKEL, per germline (reference sequence). Libraries were prepared by immunoSEQ multiplex PCR; TCRdb keeps only in-frame clonotypes and omits some of them. This table holds approximately 300,000 clones, about 82% found once. The V gene is TRBV3-1 (or the pseudogene TRBV3-2), the J gene TRBJ1-5; unclear D gene. The sequencing input was peripheral blood. The receptor was derived from a woman in her forties or fifties with acute or convalescent COVID-19. In DNA, the CDR3 is TGTGCCAGCAGCCCCAACATCAATAGCAATCAGCCCCAGCATTTT. Translated, it gives CASSPNINSNQPQHF.